This TCR beta chain was recorded in a study of T cells in Graves' hyperthyroidism and ophthalmopathy. Broader study findings: A model of 13 V-J pairs discriminated ophthalmopathy from stable hyperthyroidism.

Over 18 months, lack of ophthalmopathy progression marked Graves' hyperthyroidism as stable. The hyperthyroidism was newly diagnosed and had lasted under 2 months; the patients were aged 18 to 65. Exclusion criteria comprised uncontrolled infection, other autoimmune disease, pregnancy or lactation. This clonotype showed up just a few times. Its specificity is unknown. CDR1 is SQVTM, CDR2 ANQGSEA, per germline. The CDR3 has 15 amino acids. The ends were cut back, 6 bases at V and 0 bases at J, with 14 bases in the middle. The TCR beta CDR3 regions underwent amplification using RNA transcripts as the source. TCR CDR3 regions were first amplified by RT-PCR with HTBI primers. TCRdb re-called the multiplex PCR reads through MiXCR, storing one row per CDR3 protein. Among about 350,000 distinct CDR3 sequences listed, about 15% were seen once.

Sequencing was performed on blood. The TCR sequence derives from a woman aged 30 to 39 with Graves' hyperthyroidism. The chain joins TRBV29-1 to TRBJ2-2; perhaps TRBD2 as D (6 bases). CDR3 sequence (DNA): TGCAGCGTCCGTGTACGGAGGGCGAACACCGGGGAGCTGTTTTTT. Its translation: CSVRVRRANTGELFF.